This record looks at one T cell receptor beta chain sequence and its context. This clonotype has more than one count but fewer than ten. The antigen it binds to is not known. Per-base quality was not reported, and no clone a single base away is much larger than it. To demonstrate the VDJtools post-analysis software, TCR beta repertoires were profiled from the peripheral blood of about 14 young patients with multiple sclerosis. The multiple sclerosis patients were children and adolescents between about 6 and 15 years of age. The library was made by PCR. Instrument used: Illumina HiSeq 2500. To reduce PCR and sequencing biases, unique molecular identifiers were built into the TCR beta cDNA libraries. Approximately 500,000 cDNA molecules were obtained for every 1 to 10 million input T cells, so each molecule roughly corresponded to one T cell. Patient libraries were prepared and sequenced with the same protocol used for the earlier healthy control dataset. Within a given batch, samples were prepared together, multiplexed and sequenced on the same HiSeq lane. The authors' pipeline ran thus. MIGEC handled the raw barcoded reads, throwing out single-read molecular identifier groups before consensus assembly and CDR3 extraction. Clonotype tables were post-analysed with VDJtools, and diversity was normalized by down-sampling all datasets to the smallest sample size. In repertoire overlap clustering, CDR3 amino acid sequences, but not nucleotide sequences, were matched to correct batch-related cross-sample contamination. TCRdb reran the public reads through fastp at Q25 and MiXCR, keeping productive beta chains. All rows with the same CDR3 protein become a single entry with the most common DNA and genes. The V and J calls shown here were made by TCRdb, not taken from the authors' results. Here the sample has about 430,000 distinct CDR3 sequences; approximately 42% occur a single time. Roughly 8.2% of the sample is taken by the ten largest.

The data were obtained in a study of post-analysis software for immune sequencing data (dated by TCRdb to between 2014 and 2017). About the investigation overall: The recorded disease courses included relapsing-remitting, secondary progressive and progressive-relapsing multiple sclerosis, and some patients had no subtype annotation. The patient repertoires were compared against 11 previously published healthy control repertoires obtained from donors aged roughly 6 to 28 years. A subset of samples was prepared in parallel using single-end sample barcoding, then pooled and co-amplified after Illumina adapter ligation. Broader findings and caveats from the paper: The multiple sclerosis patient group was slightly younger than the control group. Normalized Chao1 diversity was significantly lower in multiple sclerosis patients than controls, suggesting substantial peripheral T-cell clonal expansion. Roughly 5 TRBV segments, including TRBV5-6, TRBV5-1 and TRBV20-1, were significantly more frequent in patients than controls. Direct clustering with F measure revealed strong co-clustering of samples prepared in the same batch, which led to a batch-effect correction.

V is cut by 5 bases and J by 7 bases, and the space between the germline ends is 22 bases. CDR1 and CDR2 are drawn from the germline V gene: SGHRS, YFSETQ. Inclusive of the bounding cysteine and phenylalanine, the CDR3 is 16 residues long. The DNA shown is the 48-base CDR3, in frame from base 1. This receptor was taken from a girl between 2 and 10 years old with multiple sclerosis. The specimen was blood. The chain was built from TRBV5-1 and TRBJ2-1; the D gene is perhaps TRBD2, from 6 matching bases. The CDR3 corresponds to CASRVTGTFTGNEQFF. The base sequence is TGCGCCAGCAGGGTGACCGGGACTTTCACGGGGAATGAGCAGTTCTTC.